The 20 T cell receptor beta chains below come from one sample, sequenced in a study of blood T cell repertoires in COVID-19. Repertoires were generated with immunoSEQ multiplex PCR, while TCRdb's copy carries only in-frame clones and drops some. The table lists about 280,000 clones, around nine tenths of them singletons. The specimen was peripheral blood. These TCRs come from a man between 35 and 55 years old with active or convalescent COVID-19.

This chain joins TRBV9 and TRBJ1-1; no clear D. Germline loops: CDR1 SGDLS, CDR2 YYNGEE. This CDR3 has 14 amino acids. Trimming cost V 4 bases and J 3 bases, with 13 bases left between them. The CDR3 region is CASSWTPRDTEAFF. CDR3 DNA sequence: TGTGCCAGCAGCTGGACCCCGAGGGACACTGAAGCTTTCTTT.

The rearrangement uses TRBV11-2 and TRBJ2-1, with 13 nucleotides matching TRBD2. Germline V CDR1 and CDR2: SGHAT, FQNNGV. V dropped 5 bases and J dropped 7; count of bases not matched to a gene: 8. The CDR3 covers 16 residues. This CDR3 reads CASSLGTSGTLNEQFF. In nucleotides, the CDR3 is TGTGCCAGCAGCCTAGGGACTAGCGGGACCTTGAATGAGCAGTTCTTC.

The V and J genes are TRBV3-1 (or the pseudogene TRBV3-2) and TRBJ2-1, with unresolved D. V was cut by 1 base and J by 9 bases, with 10 bases left in between. The CDR3 is 13 residues long. CDR1 and CDR2 from the germline V gene are LGHDT and YNNKEL (reference sequence). The CDR3 reads CASSQGVYSEQFF. CDR3 sequence (DNA): TGTGCCAGCAGCCAAGGCGTCTACTCTGAGCAGTTCTTC.

The J gene is TRBJ2-3, the V gene TRBV10-1; tentative D call: TRBD1 (5 bases). The V and J ends lost 5 bases and 0 bases respectively, with 9 bases between them. Per the germline V gene, CDR1 is WNHNN and CDR2 is SYGVQD (reference sequence). The CDR3 is 14 amino acids. The CDR3 sequence is CASSFRQSTDTQYF. The CDR3 region has the DNA TGCGCCAGCAGTTTCCGACAGAGCACAGATACGCAGTATTTT.

The V gene is TRBV9, the J gene TRBJ1-1; D gene uncertain. Trimming pared 0 bases from V and 1 base from J, leaving 10 bases between. CDR3 length: 15 residues. CDR1 is SGDLS and CDR2 is YYNGEE in the germline V gene. The CDR3, as DNA: TGTGCCAGCAGCGTAGAAGCGGCAGGGAACACTGAAGCTTTCTTT. This codes for CASSVEAAGNTEAFF.

The rearrangement joins TRBV2 to TRBJ1-5; the D gene is possibly TRBD1 (5 bases). Germline V gene sequence: CDR1 SNHLY, CDR2 FYNNEI. V lost 7 bases, J lost 4 bases, and 11 bases lay in between. This CDR3 spans 13 amino acids. DNA of the CDR3: TGTGCCAGCAACATTAAGGGGAATCAGCCCCAGCATTTT. Amino acids: CASNIKGNQPQHF.

The chain is built from TRBV4-1 and TRBJ1-2, with a tentative D call TRBD1 (5 bases). The CDR3 is 16 residues long. Germline values: CDR1 MGHRA, CDR2 YSYEKL. V was shortened by 1 base and J by 4 bases, with 16 bases between the two germline ends. CDR3 DNA sequence: TGCGCCAGCAGCCAAGTGACAGCATTTCCCTCCTATGGCTACACCTTC. Encoded protein: CASSQVTAFPSYGYTF.

J is TRBJ1-1 and V is TRBV6-1, with D hard to call. V gave up 1 base and J gave up 5 bases, with 14 bases separating them. This CDR3 comprises 15 residues. Germline loops: CDR1 MNHNS, CDR2 SASEGT. This CDR3 reads CASSEVRVGRTEAFF. CDR3 nucleotide sequence: TGTGCCAGCAGTGAAGTGAGGGTTGGAAGGACTGAAGCTTTCTTT.

V is TRBV24-1 and J is TRBJ1-5, with 7 bases that match TRBD1. V gave up 4 bases and J gave up 4 bases; unmatched junction bases: 6. CDR3 size: 15 residues. CDR1 is KGHDR and CDR2 is SFDVKD in the germline V gene. The CDR3 is CATSDPRGENQPQHF. CDR3 nucleotide sequence: TGTGCCACCAGTGACCCCAGGGGGGAGAATCAGCCCCAGCATTTT.

V usage is TRBV11-2 and J usage is TRBJ1-1; D is undetermined. Looked up from germline, CDR1 is SGHAT and CDR2 is FQNNGV. There are 16 residues in the CDR3. V gave up 2 bases and J gave up 0 bases, with 13 bases separating them. In nucleotides, the CDR3 is TGTGCCAGCAGCTTAACCCCTGTTGGCATGAACACTGAAGCTTTCTTT. It yields the protein CASSLTPVGMNTEAFF.

The chain couples TRBV9 to TRBJ2-1, with D uncertain. This CDR3 comprises 13 residues. Germline assignment: CDR1 SGDLS and CDR2 YYNGEE. Trimming stripped 0 bases from V and 6 bases from J, with 7 bases between. The DNA for the CDR3 is TGTGCCAGCAGCGTAGGGGCGCTCAATGAGCAGTTCTTC. This sequence encodes CASSVGALNEQFF. Together with reference TRBV9 and TRBJ2-1, the CDR3 gives the full variable domain: DSGVTQTPKHLITATGQRVTLRCSPRSGDLSVYWYQQSLDQGLQFLIQYYNGEERAKGNILERFSAQQFPDLHSELNLSSLELGDSALYFCASSVGALNEQFFGPGTRLTVL.

The chain uses TRBV30 and TRBJ1-1, with TRBD1 matching over 8 bases. Germline lookup yields CDR1 GTSNPN and CDR2 SVGIG (reference sequence). This CDR3 is built from 13 residues. V lost 4 bases to trimming and J lost 2 bases; unmatched junction nucleotides: 3. DNA of the CDR3: TGTGCCTGGAATCCAGGGGGCAACACTGAAGCTTTCTTT. It specifies CAWNPGGNTEAFF.

This chain uses TRBV28 with TRBJ1-1; D is unclear. This CDR3 region has 14 residues. CDR1 and CDR2 from the germline V gene are MDHEN and SYDVKM. Trimming shortened V by 5 bases and J by 1 base, and 11 bases separated the two germline ends. The CDR3 nucleotides are TGTGCCAGCAGTCCACTCTCCCAGAACACTGAAGCTTTCTTT. It specifies CASSPLSQNTEAFF.

The chain recombines TRBV7-2 with TRBJ1-6; no clear D. The CDR3 totals 14 residues. Per the germline V gene, CDR1 is SGHTA and CDR2 is FQGNSA. The V end lost 1 base, the J end lost 8 bases, and 9 bases lay between the germline ends. CDR3 bases: TGTGCCAGCAGCTTAGTTTACGGGGATTCACCCCTCCACTTT. Its translation: CASSLVYGDSPLHF.

The chain couples TRBV3-1 (or the pseudogene TRBV3-2) to TRBJ2-2; the match to TRBD2 covers 9 bases. The CDR3 runs to 17 residues. V was pared by 4 bases and J by 3 bases, with 9 bases of the junction left unmatched. The V gene's germline CDR1 is LGHDT and CDR2 YNNKEL (reference sequence). This CDR3 reads CASSLRGSGGYTGELFF. CDR3 DNA sequence: TGTGCCAGCAGCCTTCGGGGTAGCGGGGGATACACCGGGGAGCTGTTTTTT.

The chain couples TRBV29-1 to TRBJ2-2, with D possibly TRBD2 on 6 matching bases. V was shortened by 6 bases and J by 6 bases, with 14 bases between the two germline ends. CDR3 size: 13 residues. CDR1 and CDR2 (germline): SQVTM, ANQGSEA. The CDR3, as DNA: TGCAGCGTGAAAGGGGACTGGGCCGGGGAGCTGTTTTTT. Translated, it gives CSVKGDWAGELFF.

The V call is TRBV29-1, the J call TRBJ1-4; no reliable D call. The CDR3 spans 11 residues. The V and J ends lost 4 bases and 12 bases respectively, with 12 bases between them. The V gene's germline CDR1 is SQVTM and CDR2 ANQGSEA. The CDR3 sequence: CSVADQRELFF. The CDR3 DNA sequence: TGCAGCGTTGCCGATCAGCGGGAACTGTTTTTT. The full variable domain, with the rest looked up from reference TRBV29-1 and TRBJ1-4, is SAVISQKPSRDICQRGTSLTIQCQVDSQVTMMFWYRQQPGQSLTLIATANQGSEATYESGFVIDKFPISRPNLTFSTLTVSNMSPEDSSIYLCSVADQRELFFGSGTQLSVL.

The chain combines TRBV24-1 with TRBJ1-2; D is uncertain. The CDR3 loop spans 13 amino acids. Germline CDR1 is KGHDR and CDR2 is SFDVKD. V lost 2 bases and J lost 4, with 7 bases in between. CDR3 nucleotide sequence: TGTGCCACCAGTGATTCGGGAACCTATGGCTACACCTTC. Protein: CATSDSGTYGYTF.

The CDR3, as DNA: TGTGCCAGCAGCACCCCTAGAATCCCCGGCCCCGGGGAGCTGTTTTTT. Amino acid sequence: CASSTPRIPGPGELFF. The rearrangement joins TRBV9 to TRBJ2-2; D not certain. Germline V gene sequence: CDR1 SGDLS, CDR2 YYNGEE. The CDR3 extends over 16 amino acids. Trimming took 4 bases from V and 6 from J, leaving 19 bases between them.

J is TRBJ1-6 and V is TRBV30; D gene uncertain. V shed 1 base and J shed 7 bases, with 14 bases lying between them. CDR3 length: 15 amino acids. In germline, CDR1 is GTSNPN, CDR2 SVGIG (reference sequence). The CDR3 protein is CAWSGRTGVNSPLHF. The CDR3 DNA reads as TGTGCCTGGAGTGGTCGGACGGGAGTAAATTCACCCCTCCACTTT. Looking up the rest from reference TRBV30 and TRBJ1-6 gives the full variable domain: SQTIHQWPATLVQPVGSPLSLECTVEGTSNPNLYWYRQAAGRGLQLLFYSVGIGQISSEVPQNLSASRPQDRQFILSSKKLLLSDSGFYLCAWSGRTGVNSPLHFGNGTRLTVT.